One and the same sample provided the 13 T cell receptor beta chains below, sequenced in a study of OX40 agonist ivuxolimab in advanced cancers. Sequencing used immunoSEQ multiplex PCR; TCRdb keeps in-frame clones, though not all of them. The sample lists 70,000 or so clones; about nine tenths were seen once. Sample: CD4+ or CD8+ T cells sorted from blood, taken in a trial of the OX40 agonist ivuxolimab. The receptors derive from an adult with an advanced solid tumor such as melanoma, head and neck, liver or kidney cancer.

CDR3 DNA: TGTGCCAGCTTCCTGGACAGGGGGCATTCACCCCTCCACTTT. Its protein is CASFLDRGHSPLHF. This chain connects TRBV5-5 to TRBJ1-6, with TRBD1 identical over 11 bases. The germline CDR1 and CDR2 sequences are SGHKS and YYEKEE (reference sequence). J lost 8 bases, V lost 7 bases, and 5 bases had no gene match. This CDR3 contains 14 residues.

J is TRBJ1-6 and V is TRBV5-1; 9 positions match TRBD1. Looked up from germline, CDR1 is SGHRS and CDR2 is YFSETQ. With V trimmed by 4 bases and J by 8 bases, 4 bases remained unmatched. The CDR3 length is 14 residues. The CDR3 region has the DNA TGCGCCAGCAGCCCGGGACAGGGTTATTCACCCCTCCACTTT. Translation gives CASSPGQGYSPLHF. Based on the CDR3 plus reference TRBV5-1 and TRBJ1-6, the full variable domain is KAGVTQTPRYLIKTRGQQVTLSCSPISGHRSVSWYQQTPGQGLQFLFEYFSETQRNKGNFPGRFSGRQFSNSRSEMNVSTLELGDSALYLCASSPGQGYSPLHFGNGTRLTVT.

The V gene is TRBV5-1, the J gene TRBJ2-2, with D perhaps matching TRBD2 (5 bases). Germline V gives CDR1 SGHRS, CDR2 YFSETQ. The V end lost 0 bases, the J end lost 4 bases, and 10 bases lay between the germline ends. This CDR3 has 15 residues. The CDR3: CASSLVEGSTGELFF. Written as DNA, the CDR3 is TGCGCCAGCAGCTTGGTTGAGGGATCCACCGGGGAGCTGTTTTTT.

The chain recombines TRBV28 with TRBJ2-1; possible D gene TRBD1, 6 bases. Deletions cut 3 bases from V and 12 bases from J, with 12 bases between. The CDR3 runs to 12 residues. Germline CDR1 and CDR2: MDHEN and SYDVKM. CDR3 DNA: TGTGCCAGCAGTTTTGCCAGGGGTCGGCAGTTCTTC. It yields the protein CASSFARGRQFF. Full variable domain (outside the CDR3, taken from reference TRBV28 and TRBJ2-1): DVKVTQSSRYLVKRTGEKVFLECVQDMDHENMFWYRQDPGLGLRLIYFSYDVKMKEKGDIPEGYSVSREKKERFSLILESASTNQTSMYLCASSFARGRQFFGPGTRLTVL.

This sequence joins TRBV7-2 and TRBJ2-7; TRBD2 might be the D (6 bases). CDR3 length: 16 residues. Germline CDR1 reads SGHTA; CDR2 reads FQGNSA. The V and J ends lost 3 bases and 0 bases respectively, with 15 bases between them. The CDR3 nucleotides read TGTGCCAGCAGCTTGCGGTCTGGGACTGCCTCCTACGAGCAGTACTTC. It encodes CASSLRSGTASYEQYF.

In DNA form, the CDR3 reads TGTGCCAGTAGTAATCGACCCTACGAGCAGTACTTC. It specifies CASSNRPYEQYF. V and J are TRBV19 and TRBJ2-7; the D is unclear. This CDR3 is built from 12 residues. Germline assignment: CDR1 LNHDA and CDR2 SQIVND (reference sequence). With 4 bases removed from V and 2 bases from J, the gap between germline ends came to 6 bases.

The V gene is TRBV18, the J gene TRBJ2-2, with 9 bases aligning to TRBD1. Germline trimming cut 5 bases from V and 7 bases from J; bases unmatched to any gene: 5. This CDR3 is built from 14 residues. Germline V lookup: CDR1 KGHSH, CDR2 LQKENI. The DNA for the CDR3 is TGTGCCAGCTCAGCCGGACAGGGGCTCGGGGAGCTGTTTTTT. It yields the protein CASSAGQGLGELFF.

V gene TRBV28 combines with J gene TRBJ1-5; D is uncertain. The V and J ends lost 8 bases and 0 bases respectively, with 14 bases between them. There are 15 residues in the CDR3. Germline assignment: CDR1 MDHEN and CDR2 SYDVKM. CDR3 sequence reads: CASRTADNSNQPQHF. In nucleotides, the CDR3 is TGTGCCAGCCGGACGGCCGATAATAGCAATCAGCCCCAGCATTTT. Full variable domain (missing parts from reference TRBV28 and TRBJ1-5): DVKVTQSSRYLVKRTGEKVFLECVQDMDHENMFWYRQDPGLGLRLIYFSYDVKMKEKGDIPEGYSVSREKKERFSLILESASTNQTSMYLCASRTADNSNQPQHFGDGTRLSIL.

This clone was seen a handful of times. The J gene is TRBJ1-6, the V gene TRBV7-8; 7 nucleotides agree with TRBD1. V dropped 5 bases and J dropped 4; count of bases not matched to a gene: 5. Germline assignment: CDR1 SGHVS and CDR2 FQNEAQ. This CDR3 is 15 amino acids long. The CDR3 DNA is TGTGCCAGCAGCCGACAGGGCGAATATAATTCACCCCTCCACTTT. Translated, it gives CASSRQGEYNSPLHF.

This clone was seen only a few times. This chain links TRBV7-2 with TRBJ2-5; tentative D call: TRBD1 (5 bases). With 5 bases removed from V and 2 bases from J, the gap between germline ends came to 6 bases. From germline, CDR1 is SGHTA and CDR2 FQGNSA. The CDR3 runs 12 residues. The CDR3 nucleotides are TGTGCCAGCAGCAAGGGGCAAGAGACCCAGTACTTC. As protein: CASSKGQETQYF.

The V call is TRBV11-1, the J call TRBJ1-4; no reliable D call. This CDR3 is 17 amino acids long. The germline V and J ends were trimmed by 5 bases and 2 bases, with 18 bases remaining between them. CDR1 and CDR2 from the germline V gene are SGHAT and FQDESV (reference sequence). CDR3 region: CASSTGAYSATNEKLFF. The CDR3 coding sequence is TGTGCCAGCAGCACCGGAGCCTACTCCGCGACTAATGAAAAACTGTTTTTT.

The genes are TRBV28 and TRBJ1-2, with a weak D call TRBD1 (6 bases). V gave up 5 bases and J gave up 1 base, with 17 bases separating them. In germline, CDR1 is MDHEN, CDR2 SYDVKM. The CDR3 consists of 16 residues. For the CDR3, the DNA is TGTGCCAGCAGTAGCCCGTTGGGGGGGCTTAACTATGGCTACACCTTC. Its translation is CASSSPLGGLNYGYTF.

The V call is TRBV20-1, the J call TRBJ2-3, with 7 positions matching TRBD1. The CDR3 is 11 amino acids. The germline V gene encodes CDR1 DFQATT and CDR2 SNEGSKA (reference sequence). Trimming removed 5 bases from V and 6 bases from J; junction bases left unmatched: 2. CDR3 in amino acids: CSAGQDDTQYF. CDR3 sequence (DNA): TGCAGTGCTGGACAGGACGATACGCAGTATTTT.